The next 29 T cell receptor beta chains were all read from a single sample in a study of CD8 T cells in Susac syndrome. Reverse transcription of about 0.45 to 1 ug RNA used random hexamers. TCRdb redid the calling of the immunoSEQ multiplex PCR reads with MiXCR, one entry per CDR3 protein. The data show a few hundred thousand distinct CDR3 sequences, about 94% seen once. What was sequenced was CD4+ T cells from PBMCs. The receptor set was obtained from a human donor with Susac syndrome.

This chain connects TRBV30 to TRBJ1-5; 12 positions agree with TRBD1. The germline gives CDR1 GTSNPN, CDR2 SVGIG (reference sequence). The junction had 1 base not matched to a gene; V was cut back by 1 base and J by 6 bases. The CDR3 loop spans 14 amino acids. The CDR3 region has the DNA TGTGCCTGGAGTGGGGACAGGGGGCCTCAGCCCCAGCATTTT. Its protein product is CAWSGDRGPQPQHF.

This chain connects TRBV20-1 to TRBJ1-1; possible D gene TRBD1, 5 bases. The CDR3 is made up of 15 amino acids. Germline loops: CDR1 DFQATT, CDR2 SNEGSKA (reference sequence). Deletions cut 0 bases from V and 1 base from J, with 12 bases between. CDR3 DNA: TGCAGTGCTAGAGATGATGAAGGGGCGAACACTGAAGCTTTCTTT. It encodes CSARDDEGANTEAFF.

The V call is TRBV4-1, the J call TRBJ1-4; possibly TRBD1 for D (6 bases). The CDR3 has 13 amino acids. Germline V gene sequence: CDR1 MGHRA, CDR2 YSYEKL. The V end lost 7 bases, the J end lost 4 bases, and 10 bases lay between the germline ends. CDR3 nucleotide sequence: TGCGCCAGCAAGGGCAGGGGTAATGAAAAACTGTTTTTT. This gives the protein CASKGRGNEKLFF.

This chain uses TRBV5-6 with TRBJ1-5, with 9 bases lining up with TRBD1. This CDR3 spans 15 amino acids. V lost 4 bases, J lost 0 bases, and 2 bases stayed unmatched. In germline, CDR1 is SGHDT, CDR2 YYEEEE. The CDR3 sequence is CASSADRGSNQPQHF. DNA of the CDR3: TGTGCCAGCAGCGCGGACAGGGGTAGCAATCAGCCCCAGCATTTT.

The V gene is TRBV7-2, the J gene TRBJ1-6; D not certain. The CDR3 is 12 residues long. CDR1 is SGHTA and CDR2 is FQGNSA in the germline V gene. V was cut by 1 base and J by 10 bases, with 5 bases left in between. The CDR3 sequence: CASSLGASPLHF. CDR3 bases: TGTGCCAGCAGCTTAGGGGCCTCACCCCTCCACTTT.

This chain links TRBV7-2 with TRBJ1-2; D is undetermined. The ends were cut back, 6 bases at V and 4 bases at J, with 12 bases in the middle. This CDR3 is 13 amino acids long. CDR1 SGHTA and CDR2 FQGNSA come from the germline V gene. The CDR3 sequence is CASRRDAFYGYTF. In DNA, the CDR3 is TGTGCCAGCAGGAGAGACGCTTTCTATGGCTACACCTTC. The complete variable domain, with remaining parts taken from reference TRBV7-2 and TRBJ1-2, reads GAGVSQSPSNKVTEKGKDVELRCDPISGHTALYWYRQSLGQGLEFLIYFQGNSAPDKSGLPSDRFSAERTGGSVSTLTIQRTQQEDSAVYLCASRRDAFYGYTFGSGTRLTVV.

Comments on this clonotype: Sequence at one end of the junction differs from germline and may be a read error. The chain joins TRBV9 to TRBJ2-3; possibly TRBD1 for D (5 bases). The CDR3 has 13 residues. Germline V gene data show CDR1 as SGDLS and CDR2 as YYNGEE. CDR3 DNA: TGTGCCAGCAGTGTAGGGGTGTCAGATACGCAGTATTTT. The encoded protein is CASSVGVSDTQYF.

The J gene is TRBJ1-6, the V gene TRBV7-6; weak D call: TRBD1 (5 bases). CDR1 is SGHVS and CDR2 is FNYEAQ in the germline V gene. The CDR3 runs to 16 residues. V lost 5 bases and J 7 bases, leaving 18 bases between the germline ends. The CDR3 sequence: CASSLQVWGGNSPLHF. CDR3 in DNA: TGTGCCAGCAGCCTCCAAGTTTGGGGCGGGAATTCACCCCTCCACTTT.

CDR3 nucleotide sequence: TGTGCCAGCTCCGTTTCAGGTTGGGGCTATGGCTACACCTTC. It is translated as CASSVSGWGYGYTF. The chain links TRBV28 to TRBJ1-2; D gene uncertain. V was cut by 8 bases and J by 4 bases, with 17 bases left in between. Germline CDR1 is MDHEN and CDR2 is SYDVKM. CDR3 size: 14 residues.

This clonotype was counted once. The CDR3 region has the DNA TGCGCCAGCAGCTCCTTTAGCGGGAGCACAGATACGCAGTATTTT. Translating it yields CASSSFSGSTDTQYF. The V gene is TRBV5-1, the J gene TRBJ2-3; TRBD2 matches 7 bases. The trim removed 3 bases at V and 0 bases at J, leaving 4 bases unmatched. The CDR3 is 15 residues long. Germline loops: CDR1 SGHRS, CDR2 YFSETQ.

This chain links TRBV7-9 with TRBJ2-6; D is possibly TRBD1 (5 bases). V lost 5 bases and J lost 4, with 12 bases in between. Looked up from germline, CDR1 is SEHNR and CDR2 is FQNEAQ (reference sequence). The CDR3 is 15 residues long. The CDR3 DNA reads as TGTGCCAGCAGCCTCAGTGGGGCCGGGGCCAACGTCCTGACTTTC. Translation gives CASSLSGAGANVLTF.

The V call is TRBV20-1, the J call TRBJ1-1; D perhaps matches TRBD1 (6 bases). The germline gives CDR1 DFQATT, CDR2 SNEGSKA (reference sequence). V gave up 6 bases and J gave up 5 bases, with 19 bases separating them. CDR3 length: 14 residues. The CDR3 coding sequence is TGCAGTGCCCAAGAGACAGGTGGGTGGACTGAAGCTTTCTTT. It is translated as CSAQETGGWTEAFF.

The rearrangement uses TRBV3-1 and TRBJ1-1; TRBD1 is a possible D gene (6 bases). Looked up from germline, CDR1 is LGHDT and CDR2 is YNNKEL (reference sequence). The CDR3 is made up of 14 amino acids. The germline V and J ends were trimmed by 4 bases and 11 bases, with 20 bases remaining between them. In DNA, the CDR3 is TGTGCCAGCAGCCCGCAAGGACAGTCGGGGATGGCTTTCTTT. This encodes CASSPQGQSGMAFF.

V and J are TRBV18 and TRBJ2-7, with D perhaps matching TRBD1 (6 bases). Trimming cost V 3 bases and J 5 bases, with 8 bases left between them. Germline CDR1 reads KGHSH; CDR2 reads LQKENI. The CDR3 runs to 12 residues. This CDR3 is CASSPKGDEQYF. As DNA, the CDR3 is TGTGCCAGCTCACCCAAGGGGGACGAGCAGTACTTC.

This rearrangement joins TRBV18 to TRBJ1-2, with 10 bases matching TRBD1. V lost 2 bases and J lost 4; bases outside the gene matches: 7. The CDR3 has 16 residues. Germline assignment: CDR1 KGHSH and CDR2 LQKENI. The CDR3 sequence is CASSPTGTGDAYGYTF. CDR3 nucleotides: TGTGCCAGCTCACCAACCGGGACAGGGGACGCCTATGGCTACACCTTC.

The chain links TRBV6-1 to TRBJ2-7; D is unresolved. The CDR3 is 13 amino acids. Between the trimmed V and J ends, which lost 2 bases and 3 bases, there was a span of 8 bases. Germline V lookup: CDR1 MNHNS, CDR2 SASEGT. The CDR3 is CASSELAVYEQYF. CDR3 coding DNA: TGTGCCAGCAGTGAACTGGCAGTCTACGAGCAGTACTTC.

The V and J genes are TRBV20-1 and TRBJ1-5; 11 nucleotides align to TRBD1. With V trimmed by 0 bases and J by 4 bases, 8 bases remained unmatched. CDR3 length equals 17 residues. Germline CDR1 reads DFQATT; CDR2 reads SNEGSKA (reference sequence). CDR3 in DNA: TGCAGTGCTAGAGACGAAACCGGGACAGGGGGTAATCAGCCCCAGCATTTT. It codes for CSARDETGTGGNQPQHF.

The CDR3 loop is CSALRVNQPQHF. CDR3 coding DNA: TGCAGTGCACTGCGGGTCAATCAGCCCCAGCATTTT. The chain couples TRBV20-1 to TRBJ1-5; D gene uncertain. Between the trimmed V and J ends, which lost 6 bases and 3 bases, there was a span of 9 bases. Looked up from germline, CDR1 is DFQATT and CDR2 is SNEGSKA (reference sequence). CDR3 length: 12 residues.

This chain joins TRBV29-1 and TRBJ1-2, with 8 positions matching TRBD1. The trim removed 0 bases at V and 6 bases at J, leaving 18 bases unmatched. This CDR3 has 18 residues. Germline CDR1 SQVTM, CDR2 ANQGSEA. CDR3 sequence reads: CSVEETHRGAGRLDGYTF. The CDR3 DNA sequence: TGCAGCGTTGAAGAGACCCACAGGGGGGCGGGGCGGTTGGATGGCTACACCTTC. Using reference TRBV29-1 and TRBJ1-2 for the parts outside the CDR3, the full variable domain is SAVISQKPSRDICQRGTSLTIQCQVDSQVTMMFWYRQQPGQSLTLIATANQGSEATYESGFVIDKFPISRPNLTFSTLTVSNMSPEDSSIYLCSVEETHRGAGRLDGYTFGSGTRLTVV.

The chain carries TRBV6-4 and TRBJ2-7, with 8 bases aligning to TRBD1. The trim removed 5 bases at V and 4 bases at J, leaving 7 bases unmatched. Germline lookup yields CDR1 MRHNA and CDR2 SNTAGT. There are 14 residues in the CDR3. CDR3 sequence (DNA): TGTGCCAGCAGTACTTCAGGGGGCCAGTACGAGCAGTACTTC. This codes for CASSTSGGQYEQYF.

The chain employs TRBV7-2 and TRBJ2-1, with 12 bases fitting TRBD2. After removal of 5 bases from V and 4 bases from J, the junction contained 3 bases not matched to a gene. Germline CDR1 and CDR2: SGHTA and FQGNSA. The CDR3 spans 15 residues. CDR3 in amino acids: CASSATSGSYNEQFF. The CDR3 coding sequence is TGTGCCAGCAGCGCGACTAGCGGGAGTTACAATGAGCAGTTCTTC.

This clonotype was observed once. This rearrangement joins TRBV30 to TRBJ1-6; TRBD1 might be the D (6 bases). CDR3 length: 12 residues. CDR1 GTSNPN and CDR2 SVGIG come from the germline V gene (reference sequence). The V gene lost 6 bases and the J gene lost 6 bases, with 9 bases spanning the gap. CDR3 sequence reads: CACRGGNSPLHF. As DNA, the CDR3 is TGTGCCTGCAGGGGAGGTAATTCACCCCTCCACTTT.

The gene calls are TRBV30 and TRBJ1-2; D may be TRBD1 (6 bases). Trimming took off 1 base at V and 2 bases at J, with 11 bases between the two ends. The CDR3 sequence is 14 residues long. The germline gives CDR1 GTSNPN, CDR2 SVGIG (reference sequence). DNA for the CDR3: TGTGCCTGGAGTGGGGGGACATGGAACTATGGCTACACCTTC. It codes for CAWSGGTWNYGYTF.

The J gene is TRBJ2-7, the V gene TRBV5-6; the match to TRBD2 covers 8 bases. CDR1 is SGHDT and CDR2 is YYEEEE in the germline V gene. The CDR3 loop spans 16 amino acids. V gave up 3 bases and J gave up 5 bases; unmatched junction bases: 13. In nucleotides, the CDR3 is TGTGCCAGCAGCTGGGAGGGGACTAGGGTAACCCACGAGCAGTACTTC. It specifies CASSWEGTRVTHEQYF.

The V gene is TRBV4-3, the J gene TRBJ2-4; perhaps TRBD2 as D (5 bases). CDR1 LGHNA and CDR2 YSLEER come from the germline V gene. Trimming pared 4 bases from V and 7 bases from J, leaving 5 bases between. CDR3 length: 11 residues. The CDR3 is CASSLANIQYF. The CDR3 bases are TGCGCCAGCAGCCTAGCGAACATTCAGTACTTC.

This chain connects TRBV27 to TRBJ2-5; 7 bases fit TRBD2. The CDR3 contains 17 residues. J lost 5 bases, V lost 4 bases, and 16 bases had no gene match. Germline V gene sequence: CDR1 MNHEY, CDR2 SMNVEV (reference sequence). CDR3 protein: CASSSSPRGGRGETQYF. The CDR3 DNA follows: TGTGCCAGCAGTTCATCCCCTCGGGGAGGGAGAGGGGAGACCCAGTACTTC.

V usage is TRBV5-6 and J usage is TRBJ2-1; TRBD2 matches 8 bases. V was clipped by 0 bases and J by 7 bases; unmatched bases: 3. The CDR3 totals 14 residues. In germline, CDR1 is SGHDT, CDR2 YYEEEE. CDR3 sequence (DNA): TGTGCCAGCAGCTTGGGTGGGACTAGTAATGAGCAGTTCTTC. This encodes CASSLGGTSNEQFF.

The rearrangement uses TRBV6-2 or TRBV6-3 and TRBJ1-5, with 9 bases lining up with TRBD1. Germline CDR1 is MNHEY and CDR2 is SVGEGT. The trim removed 4 bases at V and 9 bases at J, leaving 7 bases unmatched. The CDR3 totals 14 residues. CDR3: CASSWGQGIPPQHF. The CDR3 DNA sequence: TGTGCCAGCAGTTGGGGACAGGGCATACCGCCCCAGCATTTT.

The J gene is TRBJ2-5, the V gene TRBV28; D is unclear. Germline V gene sequence: CDR1 MDHEN, CDR2 SYDVKM. This CDR3 has 15 residues. The ends were cut back, 6 bases at V and 1 base at J, with 15 bases in the middle. The CDR3 coding sequence is TGTGCCAGCAGCCCCTTCACGGGTTTCCAAGAGACCCAGTACTTC. Encoded protein: CASSPFTGFQETQYF. The full variable domain, completed using reference TRBV28 and TRBJ2-5, is DVKVTQSSRYLVKRTGEKVFLECVQDMDHENMFWYRQDPGLGLRLIYFSYDVKMKEKGDIPEGYSVSREKKERFSLILESASTNQTSMYLCASSPFTGFQETQYFGPGTRLLVL.